A selection of T cell receptor beta chains follows, all from one sample in a study of blood T cell repertoires in COVID-19. Sequencing used immunoSEQ multiplex PCR; TCRdb keeps in-frame clones, though not all of them. Altogether a few hundred thousand clones are present, roughly 80% being singletons, with the ten largest covering about 5%. Sequencing was carried out using PBMCs or T cells enriched from blood (not recorded which). These receptors were collected from a man between 35 and 55 years old who had been exposed to COVID-19. The CDR3 runs from the conserved cysteine through the conserved F or W. Fields, in order: D gene, J gene, clone size, V gene, CDR3 protein, CDR3 DNA. A D gene is named only where the DNA matches it firmly. Where a row states a size, it is once, few, many or the class of an expanded clone; other rows omit it.

d_call: TRBD2
j_call: TRBJ2-1
clone_size: many
v_call: TRBV12-3/TRBV12-4
cdr3_aa: CASNSGRAIEQFF
cdr3_nt: TGTGCCAGCAATAGCGGGAGGGCCATTGAGCAGTTCTTC

d_call: -
j_call: TRBJ2-5
clone_size: -
v_call: TRBV5-4
cdr3_aa: CASRSYGGAGETQYF
cdr3_nt: TGTGCCAGCAGGTCCTACGGGGGAGCGGGAGAGACCCAGTACTTC

d_call: TRBD2
j_call: TRBJ2-1
clone_size: -
v_call: TRBV7-3
cdr3_aa: CASSSRTSGIYYNEQFF
cdr3_nt: TGTGCCAGCAGCTCCAGGACTAGCGGGATATACTACAATGAGCAGTTCTTC

d_call: TRBD2
j_call: TRBJ2-7
clone_size: -
v_call: TRBV6-5
cdr3_aa: CAGSSGSPYEQYF
cdr3_nt: TGTGCCGGATCTAGCGGGAGTCCATACGAGCAGTACTTC

d_call: TRBD2
j_call: TRBJ2-1
clone_size: -
v_call: TRBV11-3
cdr3_aa: CASSRLAGDYNEQFF
cdr3_nt: TGTGCCAGCAGTCGACTAGCGGGAGATTACAATGAGCAGTTCTTC

d_call: -
j_call: TRBJ2-5
clone_size: -
v_call: TRBV18
cdr3_aa: CASSGGGIEETQYF
cdr3_nt: TGTGCCAGCTCCGGTGGCGGGATCGAAGAGACCCAGTACTTC

d_call: TRBD2
j_call: TRBJ2-1
clone_size: once
v_call: TRBV6-5
cdr3_aa: CASSLGRSGSSQFF
cdr3_nt: TGTGCCAGCAGTCTCGGGAGGAGCGGAAGCTCACAGTTCTTC

d_call: -
j_call: TRBJ2-1
clone_size: -
v_call: TRBV18
cdr3_aa: CASWGLGNEQFF
cdr3_nt: TGTGCCAGCTGGGGCCTTGGCAATGAGCAGTTCTTC

d_call: -
j_call: TRBJ1-1
clone_size: -
v_call: TRBV4-2
cdr3_aa: CASSQLANTEAFF
cdr3_nt: TGTGCCAGCAGCCAATTGGCGAACACTGAAGCTTTCTTT

d_call: -
j_call: TRBJ1-2
clone_size: -
v_call: TRBV5-1
cdr3_aa: CASSLDSYYYGYTF
cdr3_nt: TGCGCCAGCAGCCTGGACAGTTACTACTATGGCTACACCTTC

d_call: TRBD1
j_call: TRBJ2-1
clone_size: -
v_call: TRBV29-1
cdr3_aa: CSVEGRTGGYEQFF
cdr3_nt: TGCAGCGTTGAGGGGAGGACAGGGGGGTATGAGCAGTTCTTC

d_call: TRBD2
j_call: TRBJ2-7
clone_size: -
v_call: TRBV4-1
cdr3_aa: CASSQGIDGRRYEQYF
cdr3_nt: TGCGCCAGCAGCCAAGGGATTGACGGGAGGAGGTACGAGCAGTACTTC

d_call: -
j_call: TRBJ1-3
clone_size: -
v_call: TRBV4-1
cdr3_aa: CASSYTGASGNTIYF
cdr3_nt: TGCGCCAGCAGCTACACGGGTGCCTCTGGAAACACCATATATTTT

d_call: -
j_call: TRBJ1-1
clone_size: once
v_call: TRBV6-5
cdr3_aa: CASSQGWSTEAFF
cdr3_nt: TGTGCCAGCTCCCAGGGGTGGAGCACTGAAGCTTTCTTT

d_call: TRBD2
j_call: TRBJ2-7
clone_size: -
v_call: TRBV20-1
cdr3_aa: CSASTPPNVLAGAYEQYF
cdr3_nt: TGCAGTGCTAGTACCCCCCCGAACGTGCTAGCGGGAGCCTACGAGCAGTACTTC

d_call: -
j_call: TRBJ1-4
clone_size: once
v_call: TRBV6-5
cdr3_aa: CASSPPSRRELFF
cdr3_nt: TGTGCCAGCAGCCCCCCGTCCAGGCGAGAACTGTTTTTT

d_call: TRBD2
j_call: TRBJ2-1
clone_size: -
v_call: TRBV4-1
cdr3_aa: CASSQAGLAGVHNEQFF
cdr3_nt: TGCGCCAGCAGCCAAGCGGGTCTAGCGGGAGTCCACAATGAGCAGTTCTTC

d_call: TRBD1
j_call: TRBJ2-1
clone_size: -
v_call: TRBV12-5
cdr3_aa: CASGLVPGTGRLAIYNEQFF
cdr3_nt: TGTGCTAGTGGTTTGGTCCCCGGGACAGGGCGTCTAGCGATTTACAATGAGCAGTTCTTC

d_call: -
j_call: TRBJ2-5
clone_size: -
v_call: TRBV29-1
cdr3_aa: CSVALSGLQETQYF
cdr3_nt: TGCAGCGTTGCGCTATCGGGGTTGCAAGAGACCCAGTACTTC

d_call: TRBD2
j_call: TRBJ2-5
clone_size: once
v_call: TRBV7-7
cdr3_aa: CASSMGLAETQYF
cdr3_nt: TGTGCTAGCAGCATGGGACTAGCGGAGACCCAGTACTTC

d_call: -
j_call: TRBJ1-6
clone_size: once
v_call: TRBV9
cdr3_aa: CASSVAGFSNSPLHF
cdr3_nt: TGTGCCAGCAGCGTAGCAGGGTTTAGTAATTCACCCCTCCACTTT

d_call: -
j_call: TRBJ1-3
clone_size: -
v_call: TRBV9
cdr3_aa: CASSVGPPGAGNTIYF
cdr3_nt: TGTGCCAGCAGCGTCGGACCCCCGGGGGCTGGAAACACCATATATTTT

d_call: TRBD2
j_call: TRBJ2-7
clone_size: -
v_call: TRBV6-5
cdr3_aa: CASSYVAGDYEQYF
cdr3_nt: TGTGCCAGCAGTTACGTAGCGGGAGACTACGAGCAGTACTTC

d_call: TRBD2
j_call: TRBJ2-1
clone_size: -
v_call: TRBV11-2
cdr3_aa: CASSSRLAGGPNEQFF
cdr3_nt: TGTGCCAGCAGCTCAAGACTAGCGGGAGGGCCGAATGAGCAGTTCTTC

d_call: -
j_call: TRBJ2-1
clone_size: few
v_call: TRBV5-6
cdr3_aa: CASSSSLLNEQFF
cdr3_nt: TGTGCCAGCAGCTCGAGTTTGCTCAATGAGCAGTTCTTC

d_call: -
j_call: TRBJ2-2
clone_size: -
v_call: TRBV4-1
cdr3_aa: CASSQAGVSTGELFF
cdr3_nt: TGCGCCAGCAGCCAAGCGGGGGTTAGCACCGGGGAGCTGTTTTTT

d_call: TRBD1
j_call: TRBJ1-6
clone_size: few
v_call: TRBV5-6
cdr3_aa: CASSYTGGSSYNSPLHF
cdr3_nt: TGTGCCAGCAGCTATACAGGGGGGAGCTCCTATAATTCACCCCTCCACTTT

d_call: -
j_call: TRBJ1-4
clone_size: -
v_call: TRBV15
cdr3_aa: CATSRDHLATAPNEKLFF
cdr3_nt: TGTGCCACCAGCAGAGATCATTTGGCGACAGCTCCTAATGAAAAACTGTTTTTT

d_call: -
j_call: TRBJ1-3
clone_size: -
v_call: TRBV14
cdr3_aa: CASSQRTSGSGNTIYF
cdr3_nt: TGTGCCAGCAGCCAACGAACATCTGGCTCTGGAAACACCATATATTTT

d_call: -
j_call: TRBJ2-2
clone_size: -
v_call: TRBV2
cdr3_aa: CASTKNTGELFF
cdr3_nt: TGTGCCAGCACCAAAAACACCGGGGAGCTGTTTTTT

d_call: TRBD2
j_call: TRBJ2-3
clone_size: few
v_call: TRBV30
cdr3_aa: CAWSLAGGRGSTDTQYF
cdr3_nt: TGTGCCTGGAGTTTAGCGGGAGGGCGAGGGAGCACAGATACGCAGTATTTT

d_call: TRBD1
j_call: TRBJ1-6
clone_size: -
v_call: TRBV5-4
cdr3_aa: CASTSAGQGGSPLHF
cdr3_nt: TGTGCCAGCACCTCCGCCGGACAGGGTGGCTCACCCCTCCACTTT

d_call: -
j_call: TRBJ1-4
clone_size: -
v_call: TRBV19
cdr3_aa: CATTGDREKLFF
cdr3_nt: TGTGCCACTACAGGTGACCGTGAAAAACTGTTTTTT

d_call: TRBD2
j_call: TRBJ2-3
clone_size: -
v_call: TRBV11-3
cdr3_aa: CASSVSGRGDTQYF
cdr3_nt: TGTGCCAGCAGCGTTAGCGGGAGGGGGGATACGCAGTATTTT

d_call: -
j_call: TRBJ2-7
clone_size: -
v_call: TRBV14
cdr3_aa: CASSQGYSGRFYEQYF
cdr3_nt: TGTGCCAGCAGCCAAGGATATAGCGGAAGGTTCTACGAGCAGTACTTC

d_call: -
j_call: TRBJ1-5
clone_size: -
v_call: TRBV30
cdr3_aa: CAWSVSVNQPQHF
cdr3_nt: TGTGCCTGGAGTGTGTCGGTTAATCAGCCCCAGCATTTT

d_call: -
j_call: TRBJ2-7
clone_size: -
v_call: TRBV11-2
cdr3_aa: CASSLDRVYEQYF
cdr3_nt: TGTGCCAGCAGCTTAGATCGGGTCTACGAGCAGTACTTC

d_call: -
j_call: TRBJ1-1
clone_size: -
v_call: TRBV6-5
cdr3_aa: CASRPGIGEDTEAFF
cdr3_nt: TGTGCCAGCAGGCCGGGGATTGGGGAGGACACTGAAGCTTTCTTT

d_call: -
j_call: TRBJ2-5
clone_size: -
v_call: TRBV24-1
cdr3_aa: CATSDLSQRQETQYF
cdr3_nt: TGTGCCACCAGTGATTTGTCGCAGCGCCAAGAGACCCAGTACTTC

d_call: -
j_call: TRBJ1-2
clone_size: -
v_call: TRBV19
cdr3_aa: CATGGQTNTNYGYTF
cdr3_nt: TGTGCCACGGGGGGGCAGACAAATACTAACTATGGCTACACCTTC

d_call: TRBD1
j_call: TRBJ1-4
clone_size: few
v_call: TRBV7-2
cdr3_aa: CASSLGQGGEKLFF
cdr3_nt: TGTGCCAGCAGCCTGGGACAGGGGGGCGAAAAACTGTTTTTT

d_call: -
j_call: TRBJ2-7
clone_size: -
v_call: TRBV10-3
cdr3_aa: CAISDRAYEQYF
cdr3_nt: TGTGCCATCAGTGACAGGGCCTACGAGCAGTACTTC

d_call: TRBD2
j_call: TRBJ2-1
clone_size: many
v_call: TRBV6-2/TRBV6-3
cdr3_aa: CASSYGRLLAGSHYNEQFF
cdr3_nt: TGTGCCAGCAGTTACGGTCGTTTGCTAGCGGGAAGTCATTACAATGAGCAGTTCTTC

d_call: TRBD1
j_call: TRBJ2-1
clone_size: -
v_call: TRBV3-1/TRBV3-2
cdr3_aa: CASSQGGTGNEQFF
cdr3_nt: TGTGCCAGCAGCCAAGGGGGGACAGGGAATGAGCAGTTCTTC

d_call: -
j_call: TRBJ1-3
clone_size: -
v_call: TRBV4-1
cdr3_aa: CASSRDGLLLGNTIYF
cdr3_nt: TGCGCCAGCAGCCGCGATGGACTTCTTTTAGGAAACACCATATATTTT

d_call: -
j_call: TRBJ2-5
clone_size: -
v_call: TRBV3-1/TRBV3-2
cdr3_aa: CASSQVQKETQYF
cdr3_nt: TGTGCCAGCAGCCAAGTACAGAAAGAGACCCAGTACTTC

d_call: -
j_call: TRBJ2-5
clone_size: -
v_call: TRBV9
cdr3_aa: CASSVETGMETQYF
cdr3_nt: TGTGCCAGCAGCGTAGAAACGGGTATGGAGACCCAGTACTTC

d_call: TRBD2
j_call: TRBJ2-1
clone_size: -
v_call: TRBV7-9
cdr3_aa: CASSGKPGLANNEQFF
cdr3_nt: TGTGCCAGCAGTGGGAAACCGGGACTAGCGAACAATGAGCAGTTCTTC

d_call: -
j_call: TRBJ1-4
clone_size: -
v_call: TRBV5-1
cdr3_aa: CASSLAGSLPNEKLFF
cdr3_nt: TGCGCCAGCAGCTTGGCAGGTTCATTGCCGAATGAAAAACTGTTTTTT

d_call: -
j_call: TRBJ2-1
clone_size: -
v_call: TRBV3-1/TRBV3-2
cdr3_aa: CASSPRGESIGSNEQFF
cdr3_nt: TGTGCCAGCAGCCCCAGGGGGGAATCTATCGGGAGCAATGAGCAGTTCTTC

d_call: TRBD1
j_call: TRBJ1-2
clone_size: -
v_call: TRBV18
cdr3_aa: CASTTDRGSLNYGYTF
cdr3_nt: TGTGCCAGCACGACCGACAGGGGTAGTCTCAACTATGGCTACACCTTC